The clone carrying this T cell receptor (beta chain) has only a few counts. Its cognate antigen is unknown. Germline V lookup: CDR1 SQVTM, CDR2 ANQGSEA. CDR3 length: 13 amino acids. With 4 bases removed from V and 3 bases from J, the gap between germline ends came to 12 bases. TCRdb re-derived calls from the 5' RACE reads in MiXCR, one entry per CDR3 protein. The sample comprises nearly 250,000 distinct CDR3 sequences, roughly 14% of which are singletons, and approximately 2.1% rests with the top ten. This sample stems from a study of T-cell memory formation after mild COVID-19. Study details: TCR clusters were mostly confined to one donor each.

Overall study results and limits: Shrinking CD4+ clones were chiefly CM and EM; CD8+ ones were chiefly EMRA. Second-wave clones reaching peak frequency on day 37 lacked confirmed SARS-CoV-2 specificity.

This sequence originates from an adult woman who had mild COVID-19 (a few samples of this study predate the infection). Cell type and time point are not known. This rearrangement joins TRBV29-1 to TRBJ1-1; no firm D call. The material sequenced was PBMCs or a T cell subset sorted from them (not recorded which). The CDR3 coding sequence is TGCAGCGTTGGAAAGAGAGTAGACACTGAAGCTTTCTTT. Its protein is CSVGKRVDTEAFF.